The sequence of this TCR beta chain was determined in a study of human T cells and chemical hapten exposure. Study-wide background: Diphenylcyclopropenone, dosed weekly to the scalp, was given to patients throughout the roughly 23-week study. Variation in per-sample TCR yields came mainly from small pooled library volume differences. General observations from the study: The immune response of these alopecia patients might not match healthy individuals'. The number of TCRs above 1 in 1000 frequency did not change after DPC sensitization.

From the RACE reads, TCRdb called clonotypes with MiXCR, one entry per CDR3 protein. The sample holds 110,000 or so distinct CDR3 sequences, under 40% seen once. Regarding this clonotype: Its antigen is unknown.

J was trimmed by 5 bases and V by 1 base; bases with no gene match: 6. The CDR3 length is 16 residues. CDR1 and CDR2 (germline): SGHTA, FQGTGA. Time point here: patch test 3, about 24 weeks after DPC sensitization. Treatment indicated: therapeutic diphenylcyclopropenone sensitization with weekly scalp DPC. The source is a middle-aged man with alopecia areata. Some clones in this sample may be carry-over from other donors' samples. The material sequenced was whole blood, taken in connection with sensitization to the hapten diphenylcyclopropenone (DPC). V and J are TRBV7-3 and TRBJ1-1, with 11 bases fitting TRBD1. CDR3 protein: CASSLNGQGARTEAFF. DNA of the CDR3: TGTGCCAGCAGCTTAAACGGACAGGGGGCGAGGACTGAAGCTTTCTTT.